Sequencing of this TCR beta chain was carried out in a study of CD8 T cells in Susac syndrome. Random hexamers served to reverse transcribe about 0.5 to 1 ug RNA. TCRdb recomputed calls from the immunoSEQ multiplex PCR reads with MiXCR, one row per CDR3 protein. This sample has about 190,000 distinct CDR3 sequences, with roughly nine tenths found just once. The V gene's germline CDR1 is LNHDA and CDR2 SQIVND (reference sequence). V was pared by 7 bases and J by 0 bases, with 16 bases between. This CDR3 is 17 amino acids long. This sequence originates from a human donor with Susac syndrome. The chain joins TRBV19 to TRBJ2-6, with D uncertain. The sample was CD4+ T cells from PBMCs. CDR3 sequence reads: CASTTSFRSSGANVLTF. The CDR3 DNA is TGTGCCAGTACTACAAGCTTCAGGAGCTCTGGGGCCAACGTCCTGACTTTC.